These 32 T cell receptor beta chains were sequenced from one sample in a study of regulatory T cells in long-lasting Graves disease. Building the TCR beta libraries relied on iRepertoire HTBI primers, and CDR3 regions underwent Arm-PCR. TCRdb re-derived calls from the multiplex PCR reads in MiXCR, one entry per CDR3 protein. Altogether about 540,000 distinct CDR3 sequences are present, roughly 12% being singletons, with the ten largest covering 8.5% to 10%. Indicated time point: newly diagnosed GD, antithyroid drugs for less than 3 months. Following extraction of RNA from PBMCs, that RNA was used to make the TCR library. This same sample was also part of a study on T cells in Graves' hyperthyroidism and ophthalmopathy.

This sample comprised peripheral blood mononuclear cells (PBMCs), obtained at new diagnosis, from a patient treated with antithyroid drugs. The receptor set was obtained from a young man with Graves disease.

The sample holds a few counts of this clonotype. The chain joins TRBV29-1 to TRBJ2-1, with D possibly TRBD2 on 6 matching bases. This CDR3 has 16 amino acids. Germline CDR1 reads SQVTM; CDR2 reads ANQGSEA. The CDR3 DNA reads as TGCAGTGGGTGGACTGGCGGGAAGAGCTCCTACAATGAGCAGTTCTTC. Its translation is CSGWTGGKSSYNEQFF.

V is TRBV14 and J is TRBJ1-5; weak D call: TRBD1 (5 bases). Germline V gene lookup returns CDR1 SGHDN and CDR2 FVKESK. The length of the CDR3 is 17 residues. V was clipped by 2 bases and J by 1 base, with 15 bases between them. CDR3 nucleotide sequence: TGTGCCAGCAGCCAATTCCCAGGGTTGGCAAGCAATCAGCCCCAGCATTTT. It translates to CASSQFPGLASNQPQHF. Together with reference TRBV14 and TRBJ1-5, the CDR3 gives the full variable domain: EAGVTQFPSHSVIEKGQTVTLRCDPISGHDNLYWYRRVMGKEIKFLLHFVKESKQDESGMPNNRFLAERTGGTYSTLKVQPAELEDSGVYFCASSQFPGLASNQPQHFGDGTRLSIL.

This clonotype showed up many times. The chain has TRBV5-1 and TRBJ1-1; no firm D call. CDR3 length: 14 amino acids. Germline CDR1 and CDR2: SGHRS and YFSETQ. The ends were cut back, 0 bases at V and 6 bases at J, with 12 bases in the middle. The CDR3 protein is CASSLDVGSAEAFF. The CDR3 nucleotides read TGCGCCAGCAGCTTGGATGTGGGGAGCGCTGAAGCTTTCTTT.

The chain links TRBV20-1 to TRBJ2-1; D gene unclear. The V end was cut by 3 bases, the J end by 2 bases, with 8 bases between. This CDR3 spans 13 amino acids. In germline, CDR1 is DFQATT, CDR2 SNEGSKA (reference sequence). The CDR3 coding sequence is TGCAGTGCTAGTGCCGGTGCCTACAATGAGCAGTTCTTC. Amino acid sequence: CSASAGAYNEQFF.

This clonotype was picked up a small number of times. The chain combines TRBV9 with TRBJ2-5; D unclear. This CDR3 contains 14 residues. V lost 0 bases to trimming and J lost 0 bases, with 6 bases between them. The germline gives CDR1 SGDLS, CDR2 YYNGEE. The CDR3 sequence: CASSVEPNQETQYF. DNA for the CDR3: TGTGCCAGCAGCGTAGAGCCAAACCAAGAGACCCAGTACTTC. Using reference TRBV9 and TRBJ2-5 for the parts outside the CDR3, the full variable domain is DSGVTQTPKHLITATGQRVTLRCSPRSGDLSVYWYQQSLDQGLQFLIQYYNGEERAKGNILERFSAQQFPDLHSELNLSSLELGDSALYFCASSVEPNQETQYFGPGTRLLVL.

This clonotype was observed at least ten times. V and J are TRBV15 and TRBJ1-2, with no clear D. The CDR3 length is 14 residues. Trimming took off 5 bases at V and 3 bases at J, with 13 bases between the two ends. Germline loops: CDR1 LNHNV, CDR2 YYDKDF (reference sequence). The CDR3 nucleotides read TGTGCCACCAGCGGCCGAGCCCCCTACTATGGCTACACCTTC. Translation: CATSGRAPYYGYTF.

This clonotype has at least ten counts. The chain combines TRBV2 with TRBJ2-3; TRBD2 matches 11 bases. CDR1 and CDR2 (germline): SNHLY, FYNNEI. V shed 5 bases and J 2 bases; nucleotides not matched to a gene: 9. CDR3 length: 17 amino acids. The CDR3, as DNA: TGTGCCAGCAGTAAAACGTTAGCGGGAGGGTACACAGATACGCAGTATTTT. Protein: CASSKTLAGGYTDTQYF.

There are many counts of this clonotype. The gene calls are TRBV5-1 and TRBJ2-1; 12 bases fit TRBD2. The CDR3 runs to 17 residues. CDR1 SGHRS and CDR2 YFSETQ come from the germline V gene. V was clipped by 3 bases and J by 7 bases; unmatched bases: 11. The CDR3 DNA follows: TGCGCCAGCAGCTCCGGATATCGGACTAGCGGGATTAATGAGCAGTTCTTC. Translation gives CASSSGYRTSGINEQFF.

In this sample, this clonotype turned up a few times. The V and J genes are TRBV27 and TRBJ1-4; D is ambiguous. V was pared by 5 bases and J by 5 bases, with 18 bases between. Germline CDR1 reads MNHEY; CDR2 reads SMNVEV (reference sequence). This CDR3 is built from 16 residues. The CDR3 sequence is CASSLSPAGSNEKLFF. The CDR3 DNA sequence: TGTGCCAGCAGTCTCTCCCCCGCAGGCTCAAATGAAAAACTGTTTTTT.

This clonotype was detected only a few times. The chain has TRBV20-1 and TRBJ1-3, with D unresolved. The CDR3 is made up of 15 amino acids. Germline V gene lookup returns CDR1 DFQATT and CDR2 SNEGSKA (reference sequence). Trimming cost V 1 base and J 0 bases, with 10 bases left between them. The CDR3 coding sequence is TGCAGTGCTAGAGGGACGGCCTCCTCTGGAAACACCATATATTTT. It yields the protein CSARGTASSGNTIYF.

This clonotype has just a few counts. The V call is TRBV15, the J call TRBJ2-1, with D hard to call. The length of the CDR3 is 12 residues. Trimming removed 3 bases from V and 0 bases from J, with 0 bases in between. Germline loops: CDR1 LNHNV, CDR2 YYDKDF (reference sequence). CDR3: CATSSSYNEQFF. The CDR3, as DNA: TGTGCCACCAGCAGCTCCTACAATGAGCAGTTCTTC.

This chain connects TRBV3-1 to TRBJ1-5; perhaps TRBD1 as D (5 bases). From germline, CDR1 is LGHDT and CDR2 YNNKEL (reference sequence). The CDR3 runs to 16 residues. Trimming pared 1 base from V and 4 bases from J, leaving 14 bases between. The CDR3 reads CASSQGPRGRNQPQHF. CDR3 in DNA: TGTGCCAGCAGCCAAGGGCCCCGGGGGAGAAATCAGCCCCAGCATTTT.

There are a few counts of this clonotype. This sequence joins TRBV3-1 and TRBJ2-7; D may be TRBD2 (6 bases). Trimming pared 4 bases from V and 3 bases from J, leaving 16 bases between. CDR1 is LGHDT and CDR2 is YNNKEL in the germline V gene (reference sequence). The CDR3 runs 15 residues. The CDR3 loop reads CASSLTSEGFYEQYF. CDR3 nucleotides: TGTGCCAGCAGCCTGACCTCGGAGGGCTTCTACGAGCAGTACTTC.

Of note for this clonotype: This may be a read error: a much more frequent sequence differs by one nucleotide. The chain recombines TRBV6-2 or TRBV6-3 with TRBJ1-1; 10 bases match TRBD1. The length of the CDR3 is 18 residues. The V gene's germline CDR1 is MNHEY and CDR2 SVGEGT. This chain's CDR3 is CASSYNPGQGNTNAEAFF. The CDR3 bases are TGTGCCAGCAGTTACAACCCGGGACAGGGGAATACGAACGCTGAAGCTTTCTTT.

This clonotype was counted only a few times. This chain links TRBV6-5 with TRBJ1-5; D call uncertain. Germline V gene sequence: CDR1 MNHEY, CDR2 SVGAGI. The germline V and J ends were trimmed by 2 bases and 2 bases, with 7 bases remaining between them. The CDR3 is made up of 14 amino acids. The CDR3 loop is CASSYGPRNQPQHF. DNA of the CDR3: TGTGCCAGCAGTTACGGACCCCGCAATCAGCCCCAGCATTTT.

For this clonotype: A junction boundary mismatches the germline segment, possibly from a read error. The J gene is TRBJ2-2, the V gene TRBV28; no definite D call. Per germline, CDR1 MDHEN and CDR2 SYDVKM. The CDR3 contains 14 residues. The CDR3 DNA is TGTGCCAGCGGTTTTCCCGGGCCCACCGGGGAGCTGTTTTTT. Translating gives CASGFPGPTGELFF.

The table lists this clonotype with a few counts. The gene calls are TRBV5-1 and TRBJ2-2, with D tentatively TRBD2 (5 bases). Between the trimmed V and J ends, which lost 6 bases and 7 bases, there was a span of 13 bases. The germline CDR1 and CDR2 sequences are SGHRS and YFSETQ. The CDR3 has 13 residues. CDR3 residues: CASTPGVGGELFF. Here the CDR3 DNA reads TGCGCCAGCACCCCCGGGGTTGGCGGGGAGCTGTTTTTT.

This clonotype was recorded at least ten times. V is TRBV11-2 and J is TRBJ2-7; 9 bases are shared with TRBD2. The junction had 11 bases not matched to a gene; V was cut back by 6 bases and J by 2 bases. CDR1 and CDR2 from the germline V gene are SGHAT and FQNNGV. The length of the CDR3 is 16 residues. The CDR3 bases are TGTGCCAGCAGTACCCATAGCGGGAGCATAGCCTACGAGCAGTACTTC. This codes for CASSTHSGSIAYEQYF. Combining the CDR3 with reference TRBV11-2 and TRBJ2-7 gives the whole variable domain EAGVAQSPRYKIIEKRQSVAFWCNPISGHATLYWYQQILGQGPKLLIQFQNNGVVDDSQLPKDRFSAERLKGVDSTLKIQPAKLEDSAVYLCASSTHSGSIAYEQYFGPGTRLTVT.

The chain has TRBV27 and TRBJ2-7, with D perhaps matching TRBD1 (8 bases). From germline, CDR1 is MNHEY and CDR2 SMNVEV (reference sequence). This CDR3 region has 16 residues. Trimming stripped 2 bases from V and 5 bases from J, with 19 bases between. This CDR3 is CASSLGNRGGMNEQYF. The CDR3, as DNA: TGTGCCAGCAGTTTAGGAAACAGGGGGGGCATGAACGAGCAGTACTTC.

This clonotype has just a few counts. V and J are TRBV6-7 and TRBJ2-1; TRBD1 agrees at 7 bases. TRBV6-7 qualifies as an ORF whose function is uncertain. The CDR3 is made up of 17 amino acids. Trimming at V came to 5 bases and at J to 5 bases, leaving 15 bases not matched to a gene. The CDR3 DNA reads as TGTGCCAGCAGTCCCCCCCCGACAGGGCCCTTTCACAATGAGCAGTTCTTC. It yields the protein CASSPPPTGPFHNEQFF.

This clonotype has just a few counts. The rearrangement links TRBV20-1 to TRBJ2-2; maybe TRBD2 (5 bases). CDR1 is DFQATT, CDR2 SNEGSKA, per germline (reference sequence). Between the trimmed V and J ends, which lost 0 bases and 3 bases, there was a span of 14 bases. The CDR3 consists of 16 residues. The CDR3 loop is CSARDYGMWYTGELFF. The CDR3 DNA is TGCAGTGCTAGAGATTACGGGATGTGGTACACCGGGGAGCTGTTTTTT.

This clonotype has at least ten counts. The chain carries TRBV6-1 and TRBJ1-2; D is perhaps TRBD1 (5 bases). Per germline, CDR1 MNHNS and CDR2 SASEGT. The CDR3 has 13 residues. Trimming shortened V by 5 bases and J by 3 bases, and 10 bases separated the two germline ends. This CDR3 reads CASSKGMDYGYTF. DNA of the CDR3: TGTGCCAGCAGTAAGGGGATGGACTATGGCTACACCTTC.

This clonotype was observed at least ten times. V and J are TRBV29-1 and TRBJ2-3; a possible D gene is TRBD1 (6 bases). In germline, CDR1 is SQVTM, CDR2 ANQGSEA. V was trimmed by 2 bases and J by 0 bases, leaving 9 bases between them. This CDR3 contains 14 residues. The CDR3 DNA reads TGCAGCGTTGAATCTGGACAGAGCACAGATACGCAGTATTTT. Protein: CSVESGQSTDTQYF.

This clonotype was recorded many times. This chain uses TRBV12-3 or TRBV12-4 with TRBJ2-2, with D possibly TRBD2 on 6 matching bases. V was trimmed by 3 bases and J by 5 bases, leaving 10 bases between them. The CDR3 runs 14 residues. CDR3 bases: TGTGCCAGCAGTTTGTGGGGGGAGACCGGGGAGCTGTTTTTT. This encodes CASSLWGETGELFF.

This clonotype was detected once. It differs at one base from a far larger clone, so likely a read error. The chain uses TRBV7-2 and TRBJ2-4; tentatively, D is TRBD1 (6 bases). The closer fit of TRBJ2-1 to the DNA end suggests the J call may be wrong. CDR1 is SGHTA, CDR2 FQGNSA, per germline. This CDR3 is built from 14 residues. The CDR3 here is CASSGRQAPLEQFF. The CDR3 nucleotides read TGTGCCAGCAGCGGACGACAGGCACCTCTCGAGCAGTTCTTC.

In its sample, this clonotype was seen many times. This chain uses TRBV14 with TRBJ2-1, with a tentative D call TRBD2 (6 bases). CDR3 length equals 17 residues. Looked up from germline, CDR1 is SGHDN and CDR2 is FVKESK. Between the trimmed V and J ends, which lost 0 bases and 7 bases, there was a span of 19 bases. Here the CDR3 DNA reads TGTGCCAGCAGCCAAGATGCCCGGGACCCGGAGGGAAATGAGCAGTTCTTC. Encoded protein: CASSQDARDPEGNEQFF. Looking up the rest from reference TRBV14 and TRBJ2-1 gives the full variable domain: EAGVTQFPSHSVIEKGQTVTLRCDPISGHDNLYWYRRVMGKEIKFLLHFVKESKQDESGMPNNRFLAERTGGTYSTLKVQPAELEDSGVYFCASSQDARDPEGNEQFFGPGTRLTVL.

Only a few counts were recorded for this clonotype. The chain is built from TRBV19 and TRBJ1-6; TRBD1 might be the D (6 bases). This CDR3 comprises 14 residues. Germline CDR1 is LNHDA and CDR2 is SQIVND (reference sequence). V gave up 8 bases and J gave up 7 bases, with 15 bases separating them. CDR3 sequence (DNA): TGTGCCAGTCGAGCAGGGGCTAGGAATTCACCCCTCCACTTT. It translates to CASRAGARNSPLHF.

This clonotype occurred a few times. The chain uses TRBV7-9 and TRBJ2-6, with D unresolved. V dropped 5 bases and J dropped 4 bases, with 9 bases sitting between them. The CDR3 covers 14 residues. CDR1 is SEHNR, CDR2 FQNEAQ, per germline (reference sequence). This chain's CDR3 is CASSTPAGANVLTF. CDR3 DNA: TGTGCCAGCAGCACCCCCGCCGGGGCCAACGTCCTGACTTTC.

The chain combines TRBV5-1 with TRBJ1-2; D unclear. The CDR3 covers 12 residues. CDR1 is SGHRS, CDR2 YFSETQ, per germline. V lost 3 bases, J lost 6 bases, and 9 bases lay in between. The CDR3 here is CASSYLSDGYTF. The CDR3 bases are TGCGCCAGCAGCTACCTGTCGGATGGCTACACCTTC.

This clonotype showed up just a few times. J is TRBJ2-7 and V is TRBV10-1; no definite D call. Deletions cut 3 bases from V and 6 bases from J, with 9 bases between. The germline CDR1 and CDR2 sequences are WNHNN and SYGVQD (reference sequence). The CDR3 extends over 12 amino acids. CDR3 residues: CASSDRIGEQYF. The CDR3 nucleotides read TGCGCCAGCAGTGACCGCATAGGCGAGCAGTACTTC.

This clonotype was detected ten times or more. V usage is TRBV2 and J usage is TRBJ2-5; 10 positions agree with TRBD1. Germline loops: CDR1 SNHLY, CDR2 FYNNEI. V dropped 7 bases and J dropped 7; count of bases not matched to a gene: 6. The CDR3 runs 13 residues. CDR3 protein: CASNQGQGSTQYF. CDR3 bases: TGTGCCAGCAATCAGGGACAGGGGTCGACCCAGTACTTC.

A note on this clonotype: One end of the junction fails to match germline, which may point to a read error. The V gene is TRBV20-1, the J gene TRBJ2-7; D may be TRBD2 (7 bases). The CDR3 totals 12 residues. Germline V lookup: CDR1 DFQATT, CDR2 SNEGSKA (reference sequence). DNA of the CDR3: TGCAGTGCTAGAGATCTCGGGGGGCCCGTCGCGTTC. Translated, it gives CSARDLGGPVAF.